This TCR beta chain was documented in a study of cytomegalovirus exposure and HLA in healthy donors. Study-level results: In a later analysis, CMV-associated beta chains were mostly HLA-associated, it appeared. Several of the most significant clusters were apparently associated with common viral pathogens in a later analysis. A likely sequencing artifact accounted for one observed cluster of highly shared sequence variants.

This clone was counted once. Its antigen is not identified. The V gene's germline CDR1 is SQVTM and CDR2 ANQGSEA. V lost 4 bases and J 5 bases, leaving 11 bases between the germline ends. The CDR3 runs 12 residues. Vbeta (60) and Jbeta (13) primers were used in the PCR. Profiling relied on immunoSEQ multiplex PCR, and the TCRdb table lists in-frame clones only, not all of them. The data hold 100,000 to 150,000 clones, with around 80% observed a single time. Donors were ostensibly healthy at sampling, although undocumented immune exposures were probable. The receptor comes from a man aged 45-65 years in good health and CMV-seronegative. The sequenced sample consisted of PBMCs. The chain is built from TRBV29-1 and TRBJ2-5; D is perhaps TRBD1 (6 bases). DNA of the CDR3: TGCAGCGTTGTGTGGGGGCCTGAGACCCAGTACTTC. Its protein product is CSVVWGPETQYF.